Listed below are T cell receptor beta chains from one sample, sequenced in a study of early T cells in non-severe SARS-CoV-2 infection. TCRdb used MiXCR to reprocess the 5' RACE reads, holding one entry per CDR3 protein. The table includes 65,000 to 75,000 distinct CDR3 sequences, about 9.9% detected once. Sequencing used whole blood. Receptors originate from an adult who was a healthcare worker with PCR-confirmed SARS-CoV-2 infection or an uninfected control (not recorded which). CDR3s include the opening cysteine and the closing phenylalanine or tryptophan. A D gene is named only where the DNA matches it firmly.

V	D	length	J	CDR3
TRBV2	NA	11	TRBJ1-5	CASSISQPQHF
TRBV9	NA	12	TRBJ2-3	CASSGDTDTQYF
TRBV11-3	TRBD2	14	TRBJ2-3	CASSPGGQTDTQYF
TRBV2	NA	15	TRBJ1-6	CASRPGSGGASPLHF
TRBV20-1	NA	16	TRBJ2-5	CSARDLVGAHQETQYF
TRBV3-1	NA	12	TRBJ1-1	CASTQGYTEAFF
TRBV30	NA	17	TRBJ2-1	CAWSDYSGRGSYNEQFF
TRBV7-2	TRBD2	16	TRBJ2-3	CASSSGQAGETDTQYF
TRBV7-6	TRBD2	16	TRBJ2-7	CASSPSRLAMTYEQYF
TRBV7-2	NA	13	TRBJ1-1	CASSLQVYTEAFF
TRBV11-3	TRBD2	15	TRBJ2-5	CASSLVLAYQETQYF
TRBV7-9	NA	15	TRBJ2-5	CASSSFQTFQETQYF
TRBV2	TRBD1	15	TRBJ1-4	CASSDWNRGTGKLFF
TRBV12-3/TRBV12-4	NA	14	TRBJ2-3	CASTLRRSAHTQYF
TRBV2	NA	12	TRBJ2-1	CASSEGASEQFF
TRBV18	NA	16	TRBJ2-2	CASSPPRQLNTGELFF
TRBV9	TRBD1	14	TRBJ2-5	CASSGTGTIETQYF
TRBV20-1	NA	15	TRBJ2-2	CSASFGGMGTGELFF